This TCR beta chain was captured by sequencing in a study of response to subunit inactivated influenza vaccine. The study, taken as a whole, reports: Every seasonal influenza vaccination brings in few new T cells, the authors suggested.

The CDR3 is 13 residues long. The germline CDR1 and CDR2 sequences are SGHTA and FQGNSA. V shed 5 bases, J shed 4 bases, and the junction held 4 bases outside the gene matches. TCRdb re-derived calls from the RT-PCR reads in MiXCR, one entry per CDR3 protein. Found here are 500,000 to 750,000 distinct CDR3 sequences, roughly 15% of them singletons; the top ten hold approximately 10%. This clonotype was seen repeatedly, ten times or more. Antigen: not known. The sample consisted of PBMCs from blood, taken roughly 12 days after vaccination. This sequence was found in a man aged 45-60 years who received an inactivated influenza vaccine. This rearrangement joins TRBV7-2 to TRBJ2-5; 7 nucleotides agree with TRBD1. CDR3 in DNA: TGTGCCAGCAGCCTCAACAGGGGAGAGACCCAGTACTTC. Translating gives CASSLNRGETQYF.